The clone carrying this T cell receptor beta chain has just a few counts. Recruits, aged about 18 to 95 years, lived in around 24 US areas. This specimen comes from a study of blood T cell repertoires in COVID-19. Using immunoSEQ multiplex PCR, the repertoire was profiled, and TCRdb retains in-frame clones only, with some absent. The table lists some 190,000 clones, roughly 83% of them singletons. This CDR3 is 14 amino acids long. Germline CDR1 LNHDA, CDR2 SQIVND (reference sequence). V was clipped by 10 bases and J by 1 base; unmatched bases: 8. Sequencing was done on a sample of PBMCs or T cells enriched from blood (not recorded which). The clonotype comes from a middle-aged man with acute COVID-19. The chain employs TRBV19 and TRBJ2-5; TRBD1 aligns across 8 bases. The CDR3 DNA follows: TGTGCCACCGGAGATACAGGGGGCCAAGAGACCCAGTACTTC. Translation gives CATGDTGGQETQYF.